This record concerns one T cell receptor (beta chain) sequence. Its antigen remains unknown. Using immunoSEQ multiplex PCR, the repertoire was profiled, and TCRdb retains in-frame clones only, with some absent. The table has about 2.2 million clones, roughly 95% seen once. The data were obtained in a study of shared clonotypes between healthy human individuals. For the study at large: The donor pool was made up of two women and three men aged 18 to 49. Findings and limits, study-wide: Sharing across four donors was highest in naive CD4 (around 5%) and lowest in memory CD8 (roughly 0.4%).

Naive CD8 cells comprised CD45RO-negative, CCR7-positively selected cells, excluding terminally differentiated effector memory CD45RA+ cells. The germline gives CDR1 SNHLY, CDR2 FYNNEI. The CDR3 runs to 12 residues. Trimming left V 4 bases short and J 3 bases short, with 6 bases between. Sequencing input: naive CD8+ T cells from PBMCs. The chain carries TRBV2 and TRBJ1-1; no clear D. The TCR was taken from a man aged 18 to 29 in good health. Some clones in this sample may be carry-over from other donors' samples. CDR3 sequence: CASSAEDTEAFF. CDR3 DNA sequence: TGTGCCAGCAGTGCCGAGGACACTGAAGCTTTCTTT.